Following are 5 T cell receptor beta chains from one sample sequenced in a study of vaccination and CD4 T cells after COVID-19. No cognate antigen is known for these TCRs. The study sequenced cultured CD4+ T cell DNA using the Oncomine TCR Beta short-read assay. From the PCR reads, TCRdb called clonotypes with MiXCR, one entry per CDR3 protein. The sample holds about 9,100 distinct CDR3 sequences; roughly 71% are singletons and the top ten take roughly two fifths. The treatment: approximately 9-day PBMC culture with coronavirus spike peptide pools or control peptides (ViraFEST assay). Material for sequencing was CD4+ T cells from blood, cultured in vitro. The receptors originated from a human donor who had recovered from COVID-19.

The count of this clonotype is one. The chain carries TRBV7-3 and TRBJ2-4; maybe TRBD1 (5 bases). V was trimmed by 3 bases and J by 7 bases, leaving 19 bases between them. CDR3 length: 16 residues. Germline V lookup: CDR1 SGHTA, CDR2 FQGTGA. The CDR3 nucleotides read TGTGCCAGCAGCTTTGGGGTGGGGCCCCTCGGGAACATTCAGTACTTC. Its translation: CASSFGVGPLGNIQYF.

The chain carries TRBV6-5 and TRBJ2-3; D is unresolved. V lost 2 bases to trimming and J lost 0 bases, with 3 bases between them. Germline values: CDR1 MNHEY, CDR2 SVGAGI. This CDR3 comprises 13 residues. The CDR3 loop is CASSYTSTDTQYF. The CDR3 bases are TGTGCCAGCAGTTACACGAGCACAGATACGCAGTATTTT.

This sequence joins TRBV6-2 or TRBV6-3 and TRBJ1-6, with 9 bases matching TRBD1. V trimming: 5 bases; J trimming: 7 bases; junction bases outside the gene matches: 3. This CDR3 comprises 14 residues. CDR1 MNHEY and CDR2 SVGEGT come from the germline V gene. CDR3 sequence reads: CASSQGQGNSPLHF. The CDR3 DNA sequence: TGTGCCAGCAGTCAGGGACAGGGCAATTCACCCCTCCACTTT.

The chain combines TRBV28 with TRBJ2-1; maybe TRBD2 (5 bases). Germline CDR1 reads MDHEN; CDR2 reads SYDVKM. The CDR3 has 13 amino acids. V lost 3 bases and J 10 bases, leaving 13 bases between the germline ends. The DNA of the CDR3 is TGTGCCAGCAGTTTGGGAGAGGCGGTAGAGCAGTTCTTC. Amino acids: CASSLGEAVEQFF.

V is TRBV30 and J is TRBJ1-1, with D unclear. Germline V gene sequence: CDR1 GTSNPN, CDR2 SVGIG (reference sequence). This CDR3 has 15 residues. V was cut by 3 bases and J by 0 bases, with 14 bases left in between. CDR3 nucleotide sequence: TGTGCCTGGAGCCCCCTGGCCAAGATGAACACTGAAGCTTTCTTT. Translated: CAWSPLAKMNTEAFF.